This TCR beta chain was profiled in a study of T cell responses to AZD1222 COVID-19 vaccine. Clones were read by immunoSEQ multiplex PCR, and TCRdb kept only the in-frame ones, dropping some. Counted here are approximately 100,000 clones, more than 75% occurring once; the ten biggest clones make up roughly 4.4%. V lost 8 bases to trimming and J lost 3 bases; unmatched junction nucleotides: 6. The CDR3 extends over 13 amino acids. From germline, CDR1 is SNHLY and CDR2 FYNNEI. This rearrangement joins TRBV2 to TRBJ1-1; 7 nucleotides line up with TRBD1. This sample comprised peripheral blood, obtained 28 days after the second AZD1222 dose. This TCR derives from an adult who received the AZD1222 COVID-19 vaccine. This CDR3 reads CASRDDRDTEAFF. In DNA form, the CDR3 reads TGTGCCAGCCGAGATGACAGGGACACTGAAGCTTTCTTT.